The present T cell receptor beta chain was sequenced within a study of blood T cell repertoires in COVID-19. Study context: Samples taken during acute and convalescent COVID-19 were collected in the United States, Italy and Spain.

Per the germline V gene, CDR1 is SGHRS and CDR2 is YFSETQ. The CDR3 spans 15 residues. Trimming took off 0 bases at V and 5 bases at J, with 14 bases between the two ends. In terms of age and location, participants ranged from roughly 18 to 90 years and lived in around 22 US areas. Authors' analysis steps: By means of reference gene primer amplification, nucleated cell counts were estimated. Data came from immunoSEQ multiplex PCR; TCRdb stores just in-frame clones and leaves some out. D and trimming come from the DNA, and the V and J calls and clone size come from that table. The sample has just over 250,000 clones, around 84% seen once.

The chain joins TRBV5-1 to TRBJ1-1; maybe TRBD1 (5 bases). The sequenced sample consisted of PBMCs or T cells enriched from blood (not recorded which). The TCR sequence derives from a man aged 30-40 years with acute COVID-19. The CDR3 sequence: CASSLGSRAVTEAFF. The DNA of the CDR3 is TGCGCCAGCAGCTTGGGCTCCAGGGCGGTGACTGAAGCTTTCTTT.